What follows are 24 T cell receptor beta chains derived from one specimen sequenced in a study of OX40 agonist ivuxolimab in advanced cancers. The method was the immunoSEQ multiplex PCR assay. The clones in this table, taken by TCRdb from immuneACCESS, are in-frame only. Not every clone is retained; where verified, under half of the shortfall comes from an unresolved V gene, and the cause of the rest is unknown. Counted in this sample were about 58,000 clones; 70% to 90% of them appeared once. The ten largest clones take up about 12% of the sample. This specimen consisted of CD4+ or CD8+ T cells sorted from blood, obtained in a trial of the OX40 agonist ivuxolimab. The receptors were gathered from an adult with an advanced solid tumor such as melanoma, head and neck, liver or kidney cancer.

The V and J genes are TRBV2 and TRBJ2-7, with 7 bases identical to TRBD2. The CDR3 totals 17 residues. CDR1 SNHLY and CDR2 FYNNEI come from the germline V gene. The junction had 13 bases not matched to a gene; V was cut back by 5 bases and J by 0 bases. The CDR3 region has the DNA TGTGCCAGCAGTCAGGAGTTTGCGGGGGACCCCTCCTACGAGCAGTACTTC. Amino acids: CASSQEFAGDPSYEQYF.

The V and J genes are TRBV5-1 and TRBJ2-7; TRBD2 aligns across 9 bases. CDR3 size: 15 residues. V gave up 3 bases and J gave up 3 bases; unmatched junction bases: 7. The germline V gene has CDR1 SGHRS and CDR2 YFSETQ. Written as DNA, the CDR3 is TGCGCCAGCAGCTGGGGAGCGGGAGGAATCTACGAGCAGTACTTC. Its translation: CASSWGAGGIYEQYF.

The genes are TRBV28 and TRBJ2-3, with D unresolved. V gave up 6 bases and J gave up 2 bases, with 15 bases separating them. Germline V gene sequence: CDR1 MDHEN, CDR2 SYDVKM. The CDR3 runs 15 residues. DNA of the CDR3: TGTGCCAGCAGGGCCCCTTCGCCGGACACAGATACGCAGTATTTT. As protein: CASRAPSPDTDTQYF.

The chain recombines TRBV5-1 with TRBJ1-3; a possible D gene is TRBD1 (6 bases). CDR3 length: 15 amino acids. Germline CDR1 reads SGHRS; CDR2 reads YFSETQ. The V end lost 0 bases, the J end lost 4 bases, and 11 bases lay between the germline ends. CDR3 nucleotides: TGCGCCAGCAGCTTGGGACAGGCAAGCGGAAACACCATATATTTT. Protein sequence: CASSLGQASGNTIYF. The entire variable domain, with the rest obtained from reference TRBV5-1 and TRBJ1-3, is as follows: KAGVTQTPRYLIKTRGQQVTLSCSPISGHRSVSWYQQTPGQGLQFLFEYFSETQRNKGNFPGRFSGRQFSNSRSEMNVSTLELGDSALYLCASSLGQASGNTIYFGEGSWLTVV.

The chain uses TRBV4-3 and TRBJ2-1; 8 bases line up with TRBD2. V shed 9 bases and J 0 bases; nucleotides not matched to a gene: 7. Germline-derived CDR1 and CDR2 are LGHNA and YSLEER. The CDR3 spans 15 residues. In DNA form, the CDR3 reads TGCGCCAGTTCAGAGCGGGGGCCCTCCTACAATGAGCAGTTCTTC. Protein product: CASSERGPSYNEQFF.

V is TRBV9 and J is TRBJ2-1; D is unresolved. In germline, CDR1 is SGDLS, CDR2 YYNGEE. V lost 4 bases to trimming and J lost 4 bases, with 12 bases between them. There are 14 residues in the CDR3. This CDR3 reads CASSPEGRYNEQFF. The CDR3 DNA sequence: TGTGCCAGCAGCCCAGAAGGGCGATACAATGAGCAGTTCTTC.

The genes are TRBV7-9 and TRBJ2-2; 16 bases are shared with TRBD2. The CDR3 covers 19 residues. Germline trimming cut 2 bases from V and 6 bases from J; bases unmatched to any gene: 9. Germline loops: CDR1 SEHNR, CDR2 FQNEAQ (reference sequence). The CDR3 loop reads CASSLPGTSGRAEPGELFF. The CDR3 coding sequence is TGTGCCAGCAGCTTACCCGGGACTAGCGGGAGGGCCGAGCCCGGGGAGCTGTTTTTT.

The V gene is TRBV25-1, the J gene TRBJ1-1; TRBD1 might be the D (6 bases). CDR3 size: 14 residues. Trimming pared 6 bases from V and 1 base from J, leaving 12 bases between. The germline V gene encodes CDR1 MGHDK and CDR2 SYGVNS. Written as DNA, the CDR3 is TGTGCCAGCAGAGAGGGGGTTTCGAACACTGAAGCTTTCTTT. Translating gives CASREGVSNTEAFF.

The gene calls are TRBV28 and TRBJ1-1; maybe TRBD1 (5 bases). Per the germline V gene, CDR1 is MDHEN and CDR2 is SYDVKM. The CDR3 has 17 amino acids. V was shortened by 8 bases and J by 5 bases, with 27 bases between the two germline ends. The CDR3 protein is CASLTGGASLRRTEAFF. CDR3 DNA sequence: TGTGCCAGCCTAACGGGGGGTGCGAGCCTGCGAAGGACTGAAGCTTTCTTT.

This clone was observed once. The genes are TRBV11-2 and TRBJ2-3, with D possibly TRBD1 on 6 matching bases. There are 19 residues in the CDR3. Germline lookup yields CDR1 SGHAT and CDR2 FQNNGV. V shed 2 bases and J shed 3 bases, with 24 bases lying between them. CDR3 amino acids: CASSLKLGETGFLTDTQYF. The CDR3 bases are TGTGCCAGCAGCTTAAAGTTAGGGGAAACAGGGTTTCTGACAGATACGCAGTATTTT. The full variable domain, completed using reference TRBV11-2 and TRBJ2-3, is EAGVAQSPRYKIIEKRQSVAFWCNPISGHATLYWYQQILGQGPKLLIQFQNNGVVDDSQLPKDRFSAERLKGVDSTLKIQPAKLEDSAVYLCASSLKLGETGFLTDTQYFGPGTRLTVL.

The CDR3 sequence is CASSVGTGKTLLTEAFF. DNA for the CDR3: TGTGCCAGTAGTGTCGGGACAGGTAAAACCTTATTAACTGAAGCTTTCTTT. The chain has TRBV19 and TRBJ1-1; 8 bases fit TRBD1. There are 17 residues in the CDR3. The V gene end was trimmed by 5 bases and the J gene end by 5 bases; junction bases not matched to a gene: 16. Germline CDR1 and CDR2: LNHDA and SQIVND (reference sequence).

The chain carries TRBV10-3 and TRBJ2-7; the D is unclear. Trimming stripped 2 bases from V and 7 bases from J, with 12 bases between. Per germline, CDR1 ENHRY and CDR2 SYGVKD. The CDR3 loop spans 13 amino acids. CDR3 sequence reads: CAISEDPRWEQYV. Written as DNA, the CDR3 is TGTGCCATCAGTGAGGACCCGAGGTGGGAGCAGTACGTC.

In the case of this clone: The sample contains more than one DNA sequence encoding this CDR3. This chain joins TRBV7-9 and TRBJ1-1; D remains ambiguous. The ends were cut back, 3 bases at V and 1 base at J, with 6 bases in the middle. The CDR3 covers 13 residues. Germline V gives CDR1 SEHNR, CDR2 FQNEAQ (reference sequence). The CDR3 coding sequence is TGTGCCAGCAGCTTGGGTCAGAACACTGAAGCTTTCTTT. It encodes CASSLGQNTEAFF.

The chain uses TRBV9 and TRBJ2-3; 12 bases are a match to TRBD2. The CDR3 runs to 15 residues. Per germline, CDR1 SGDLS and CDR2 YYNGEE. Trimming removed 4 bases from V and 7 bases from J; junction bases left unmatched: 7. The CDR3 coding sequence is TGTGCCAGCAGCCCCCGGACTAGCGGGACCCATACGCAGTATTTT. Residues: CASSPRTSGTHTQYF.

CDR3 DNA sequence: TGTGCCAGCAGCGTAGGTTCTGGGGGCGCTGAAGCTTTCTTT. Translated, it gives CASSVGSGGAEAFF. The chain links TRBV9 to TRBJ1-1, with a weak D call TRBD1 (6 bases). Looked up from germline, CDR1 is SGDLS and CDR2 is YYNGEE. This CDR3 is built from 14 residues. Deletions cut 0 bases from V and 6 bases from J, with 12 bases between. The entire variable domain, with the rest obtained from reference TRBV9 and TRBJ1-1, is as follows: DSGVTQTPKHLITATGQRVTLRCSPRSGDLSVYWYQQSLDQGLQFLIQYYNGEERAKGNILERFSAQQFPDLHSELNLSSLELGDSALYFCASSVGSGGAEAFFGQGTRLTVV.

The chain links TRBV10-3 to TRBJ2-2; a possible D gene is TRBD1 (7 bases). CDR1 and CDR2 from the germline V gene are ENHRY and SYGVKD. The CDR3 runs 16 residues. The V and J ends lost 4 bases and 3 bases respectively, with 15 bases between them. The CDR3 nucleotides read TGTGCCATCAGTGGGAAAAGCAGGGGGGACACCGGGGAGCTGTTTTTT. Residues: CAISGKSRGDTGELFF.

The chain uses TRBV25-1 and TRBJ2-7, with D possibly TRBD1 on 5 matching bases. CDR3 length equals 11 residues. V was cut by 9 bases and J by 6 bases, with 12 bases left in between. Germline V gives CDR1 MGHDK, CDR2 SYGVNS. As DNA, the CDR3 is TGTGCCAGAGTCGACAGCCCCGAGCAGTACGTC. Protein: CARVDSPEQYV.

With respect to this clone: The same CDR3 also results from other DNA sequences found in this sample. The chain carries TRBV6-5 and TRBJ2-1; D remains unclear. Germline CDR1 reads MNHEY; CDR2 reads SVGAGI. This CDR3 spans 13 amino acids. Trimming cost V 0 bases and J 3 bases, with 3 bases left between them. The CDR3 reads CASSYSSYNEQFF. The CDR3 coding sequence is TGTGCCAGCAGTTACTCGAGCTACAATGAGCAGTTCTTC.

This chain uses TRBV28 with TRBJ1-2; possibly TRBD1 for D (5 bases). The germline CDR1 and CDR2 sequences are MDHEN and SYDVKM. This CDR3 comprises 18 residues. The V and J ends lost 4 bases and 3 bases respectively, with 24 bases between them. This CDR3 reads CASSSFGEKGLQDYGYTF. In nucleotides, the CDR3 is TGTGCCAGCAGTTCCTTTGGCGAAAAGGGACTGCAGGACTATGGCTACACCTTC.

The V and J genes are TRBV6-5 and TRBJ1-1, with D tentatively TRBD1 (5 bases). The CDR3 contains 13 residues. Germline V gives CDR1 MNHEY, CDR2 SVGAGI. Between the trimmed V and J ends, which lost 6 bases and 4 bases, there was a span of 12 bases. CDR3 DNA sequence: TGTGCCAGCAGCTCCAGGGTGGGCACTGAAGCTTTCTTT. Encoded protein: CASSSRVGTEAFF.

V is TRBV27 and J is TRBJ2-2, with D unresolved. The CDR3 covers 12 residues. V lost 6 bases to trimming and J lost 8 bases, with 10 bases between them. Germline lookup yields CDR1 MNHEY and CDR2 SMNVEV (reference sequence). The CDR3 DNA is TGTGCCAGCAGCCCTTCCCGGGGGGAGCTGTTTTTT. It encodes CASSPSRGELFF.

J is TRBJ2-3 and V is TRBV27; 9 bases are a match to TRBD2. J was trimmed by 1 base and V by 7 bases; bases with no gene match: 6. The germline gives CDR1 MNHEY, CDR2 SMNVEV (reference sequence). The CDR3 has 15 amino acids. The CDR3 protein is CASTLLAGGTDTQYF. The CDR3 region has the DNA TGTGCCAGCACCTTGTTAGCGGGAGGCACAGATACGCAGTATTTT.

V and J are TRBV11-2 and TRBJ1-1, with D unresolved. The germline V gene has CDR1 SGHAT and CDR2 FQNNGV. Trimming removed 5 bases at V and 11 bases at J, with 9 bases between. CDR3 length: 10 amino acids. The chain's CDR3 is CASSHTRAFF. The CDR3 DNA sequence: TGTGCCAGCAGCCACACGAGGGCTTTCTTT.

V is TRBV27 and J is TRBJ2-3; D is undetermined. Per germline, CDR1 MNHEY and CDR2 SMNVEV (reference sequence). This CDR3 is built from 16 residues. Trimming shortened V by 5 bases and J by 4 bases, and 19 bases separated the two germline ends. The CDR3 region has the DNA TGTGCCAGCAGTGCTTTGACATGGAACTTTGCAGATACGCAGTATTTT. Residues: CASSALTWNFADTQYF.